This TCR beta chain was found in a study of Graves' ophthalmopathy and Graves' hyperthyroidism. This CDR3 has 14 amino acids. Germline V gives CDR1 DFQATT, CDR2 SNEGSKA (reference sequence). Germline trimming cut 6 bases from V and 4 bases from J; bases unmatched to any gene: 11. Moderate-to-severe activity, with CAS ≥3, NOSPECS ≥4 and duration under 3 months, characterized the donors with ophthalmopathy. Diagnosis was based on clinical symptoms, serum thyroxine, TRAb, thyroid ultrasound and orbital computed tomography. Someone took the PBMCs out of 10 ml of fresh peripheral blood. From RNA, the CDR3 regions of TCR beta chains were amplified and sequenced. First-round RT-PCR used HTBI primers; second-round multiplex PCR followed. TCRdb re-derived calls from the multiplex PCR reads in MiXCR, one entry per CDR3 protein. The table lists about 410,000 distinct CDR3 sequences, 15% to 20% of them singletons.

The sequenced sample consisted of peripheral blood. The clonotype comes from a woman in her late teens or twenties with Graves' ophthalmopathy. The rearrangement links TRBV20-1 to TRBJ1-2; 7 nucleotides line up with TRBD1. The CDR3 DNA is TGCAGTGCCTTCACAGGGGTGGGGACCTATGGCTACACCTTC. This sequence encodes CSAFTGVGTYGYTF.